These T cell receptor beta chains were read from a single sample in a study of technical replicates of blood from several donors. Data came from immunoSEQ multiplex PCR; TCRdb stores just in-frame clones and leaves some out. The table lists 95,000 or so clones, approximately 95% of them singletons. Material: T cells isolated from PBMCs. These receptors were taken from a human donor in good health. CDR3s include the opening cysteine and the closing phenylalanine or tryptophan. Fields, in order: clone size, V gene, J gene, D gene, CDR3 DNA, CDR3 protein. D genes are given only for firm matches. Rows may omit the clone size; those that give it use once, few, many or a size class.

>-|TRBV7-2|TRBJ2-3|TRBD2
TGTGCCAGCACCATCTTAGCGGGACCCACAGATACGCAGTATTTT
CASTILAGPTDTQYF
>-|TRBV6-5|TRBJ2-5|-
TGTGCCAGCACCCGTTTAGAGACCCAGTACTTC
CASTRLETQYF
>-|TRBV2|TRBJ1-5|-
TGTGCCAGCAGTGAGTCCAGGTTTGTTAGCAATCAGCCCCAGCATTTT
CASSESRFVSNQPQHF
>once|TRBV7-6|TRBJ1-1|-
TGTGCCAGCAGCTTTCAGGCCGGGAACACTGAAGCTTTCTTT
CASSFQAGNTEAFF
>-|TRBV7-9|TRBJ2-1|TRBD2
TGTGCCAGCAGCTTACCCCGGACTAGCGGGAGCGAAAACAATGAGCAGTTCTTC
CASSLPRTSGSENNEQFF
>-|TRBV4-3|TRBJ2-7|-
TGCGCCAGCAGCCAAGATCCCCAGGGTGGCGAGCAGTACTTC
CASSQDPQGGEQYF
>-|TRBV27|TRBJ2-7|-
TGTGCCAGCAGTCCCACAACAATGTACGAGCAGTACTTC
CASSPTTMYEQYF
>-|TRBV4-3|TRBJ2-1|TRBD1
TGCGCCAGCAGCCGAGGACAGGGGGACAACAATGAGCAGTTCTTC
CASSRGQGDNNEQFF
>-|TRBV11-2|TRBJ1-1|TRBD1
TGTGCCAGCAGTTTCAGGCGGACAGGGGTTAAGGACACTGAAGCTTTCTTT
CASSFRRTGVKDTEAFF
>-|TRBV6-6|TRBJ2-7|-
TGTGCCAGCAGACACACCCAACAGCAGCCCGAGCAGTACTTC
CASRHTQQQPEQYF
>-|TRBV10-3|TRBJ2-2|-
TGTGCCATCAGCGCCGGGACGAACACCGGGGAGCTGTTTTTT
CAISAGTNTGELFF
>-|TRBV11-3|TRBJ2-5|TRBD2
TGTGCCAGCAGCTTTAGAGGAGCGGGGCAAGAGACCCAGTACTTC
CASSFRGAGQETQYF
>-|TRBV30|TRBJ1-4|TRBD1
TGTGCCTGGAGTCTAGGGGGCTCTAATGAAAAACTGTTTTTT
CAWSLGGSNEKLFF
>-|TRBV5-1|TRBJ1-1|TRBD1
TGCGCCAGCCGGACGACTGGGACAGGAAACACTGAAGCTTTCTTT
CASRTTGTGNTEAFF
>-|TRBV7-6|TRBJ2-7|-
TGTGCCAGCAGCTGGCGGACAGCGGACGAGCAGTACTTC
CASSWRTADEQYF
>-|TRBV7-7|TRBJ2-7|TRBD2
TGTGCTAGCAGCTTAGGTAGCGGGAGGGGATACGAGCAGTACTTC
CASSLGSGRGYEQYF
>-|TRBV19|TRBJ1-1|-
TGTGCCAGTAGTATCTTAGGCGGGGGAACTGAAGCTTTCTTT
CASSILGGGTEAFF
>-|TRBV10-3|TRBJ1-3|-
TGTGCCATCATTGAGGGTGCGGGTGGCACCATATATTTT
CAIIEGAGGTIYF
>-|TRBV13|TRBJ2-7|TRBD2
TGTGCCAGCAGCGAAGCGGGGCGCGAGCAGTACTTC
CASSEAGREQYF
>-|TRBV18|TRBJ2-2|-
TGTGCCAGCTCATCAGGGACCGGGGAGCTGTTTTTT
CASSSGTGELFF
>-|TRBV7-8|TRBJ1-4|TRBD1
TGTGCCAGCAGCCAGGGGGCTCTATATGAAAAACTGTTTTTT
CASSQGALYEKLFF
>-|TRBV19|TRBJ2-1|-
TGTGCCAGTAGTATTGACAGCTCCTACAATGAGCAGTTCTTC
CASSIDSSYNEQFF
>-|TRBV7-3|TRBJ2-1|TRBD1
TGTGCCAGCAGCCCGACAGGGGGCGATGAGCAGTTCTTC
CASSPTGGDEQFF
>-|TRBV7-6|TRBJ1-1|-
TGTGCCAGCAGCCCACAGGGATACACTGAAGCTTTCTTT
CASSPQGYTEAFF
>-|TRBV21-1|TRBJ2-5|-
TGTGCCAGCAGTAAGGGACTAGCTTTTGTCGAGACCCAGTACTTC
CASSKGLAFVETQYF
>-|TRBV27|TRBJ2-1|-
TGTGCCAGCAGTTTAGAGCCCCTCTATGAGCAGTTCTTC
CASSLEPLYEQFF